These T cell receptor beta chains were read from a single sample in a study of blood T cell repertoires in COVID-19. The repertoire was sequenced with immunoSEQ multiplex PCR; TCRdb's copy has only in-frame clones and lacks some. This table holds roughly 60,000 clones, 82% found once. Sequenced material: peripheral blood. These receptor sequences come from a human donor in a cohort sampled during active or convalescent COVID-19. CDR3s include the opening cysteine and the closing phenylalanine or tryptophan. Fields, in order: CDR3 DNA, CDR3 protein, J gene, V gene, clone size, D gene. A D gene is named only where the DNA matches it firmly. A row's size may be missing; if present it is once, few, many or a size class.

TGCGCCAGCAGCCAAGTACGCCCTCGTTGGGCTAGCGGGGGCCTCTCCTACAATGAGCAGTTCTTC | CASSQVRPRWASGGLSYNEQFF | TRBJ2-1 | TRBV4-1 | once | TRBD2
TGTGCCAGCAGCTTCACTAGCGTGGCAGATACGCAGTATTTT | CASSFTSVADTQYF | TRBJ2-3 | TRBV7-9 | NA | TRBD2
TGCAGTGCTAGTGCCTCGGACAGGGCCTCCTACAATGAGCAGTTCTTC | CSASASDRASYNEQFF | TRBJ2-1 | TRBV20-1 | NA | TRBD1
TGTGCCAGTAGTGTAGGACAGGGGCTAAATCAGCCCCAGCATTTT | CASSVGQGLNQPQHF | TRBJ1-5 | TRBV19 | few | TRBD1
TGCGCCAGCAGCCAGGCCAGTGCGGGGGGGGAAAAACTGTTTTTT | CASSQASAGGEKLFF | TRBJ1-4 | TRBV4-3 | NA | NA
TGTGCCAGCAGCCGAGGGTACAATCAGCCCCAGCATTTT | CASSRGYNQPQHF | TRBJ1-5 | TRBV12-3/TRBV12-4 | NA | NA
TGTGCCAGCAGCGGACTAGCGGGGGGGCTCGGCACCGGGGAGCTGTTTTTT | CASSGLAGGLGTGELFF | TRBJ2-2 | TRBV27 | few | TRBD2
TGTGCCAGCAGCTGGGACAGGGGATCCGGGGAGCTGTTTTTT | CASSWDRGSGELFF | TRBJ2-2 | TRBV5-6 | NA | TRBD1
TGTGCCAGCAGCTCGAAGACAGGGAGCCCTAACTATGGCTACACCTTC | CASSSKTGSPNYGYTF | TRBJ1-2 | TRBV7-2 | NA | TRBD1
TGTGCCAGCAGTTACGGGACAGGGAAGAACTATGGCTACACCTTC | CASSYGTGKNYGYTF | TRBJ1-2 | TRBV6-6 | NA | TRBD1
TGTGCCAGCAGCTTAGTTAGCGGGGGTCGCTCCTACGAGCAGTACTTC | CASSLVSGGRSYEQYF | TRBJ2-7 | TRBV7-2 | NA | TRBD2
TGTGCCAGCAGCTTCCACCGGTCTAGCGGGGAAAACCTGCAAGAGACCCAGTACTTC | CASSFHRSSGENLQETQYF | TRBJ2-5 | TRBV7-6 | NA | TRBD2
TGTGCCAGCAGCGTCAACTCTGGAAACACCATATATTTT | CASSVNSGNTIYF | TRBJ1-3 | TRBV9 | NA | NA
TGTGCCAGCAGTTGGCGGGACAGCCTAGGAGCTTTCTTT | CASSWRDSLGAFF | TRBJ1-1 | TRBV12-3/TRBV12-4 | NA | TRBD1